The 14 T cell receptor beta chains below come from one sample, sequenced in a study of Ad26.COV2.S vaccination and SARS-CoV-2 variants. Treatment specified: 15 to 20 received Ad26.COV2.S at low or high dose, single or two shots; about 5 received placebo; per-sample allocation not given. Following the first vaccine or placebo injection, samples were taken on day 63. Assay used: immunoSEQ multiplex PCR; TCRdb lists only in-frame clones, some missing. The sample includes 400,000 or so clones, about 88% of them seen just once. Sample: peripheral blood, taken in a trial of Ad26.COV2.S vaccine versus placebo. These receptors came from a person between 18 and 65 years old who received the Ad26.COV2.S COVID-19 vaccine or a placebo.

This chain connects TRBV6-2 or TRBV6-3 to TRBJ2-1; D unclear. This CDR3 contains 13 residues. The V gene's germline CDR1 is MNHEY and CDR2 SVGEGT. V lost 5 bases to trimming and J lost 10 bases, with 15 bases between them. CDR3 sequence (DNA): TGTGCCAGCAGTAGAGACGGTAACGGAGAGCAGTTCTTC. Amino acids: CASSRDGNGEQFF.

CDR3 protein: CASSYATQGQGKDYGYTF. The CDR3 nucleotides read TGTGCCAGCAGTTACGCAACCCAGGGACAGGGAAAAGACTATGGCTACACCTTC. V gene TRBV6-2 or TRBV6-3 combines with J gene TRBJ1-2; the match to TRBD1 covers 9 bases. The length of the CDR3 is 18 residues. The V gene's germline CDR1 is MNHEY and CDR2 SVGEGT. After removal of 2 bases from V and 3 bases from J, the junction contained 13 bases not matched to a gene.

The chain employs TRBV29-1 and TRBJ2-5, with D uncertain. This CDR3 region has 13 residues. V was clipped by 3 bases and J by 0 bases, with 8 bases between them. Germline V gene sequence: CDR1 SQVTM, CDR2 ANQGSEA. For the CDR3, the DNA is TGCAGCGTTGATCCGGGCAACCAAGAGACCCAGTACTTC. This encodes CSVDPGNQETQYF.

The V and J genes are TRBV19 and TRBJ1-2; D is uncertain. This CDR3 is 16 amino acids long. The germline V gene encodes CDR1 LNHDA and CDR2 SQIVND (reference sequence). Trimming shortened V by 3 bases and J by 0 bases, and 14 bases separated the two germline ends. The DNA of the CDR3 is TGTGCCAGTAGTATTTATCTTACAGACGCTAACTATGGCTACACCTTC. The encoded protein is CASSIYLTDANYGYTF.

To note about this clone: The sample contains more than one DNA sequence encoding this CDR3. This chain links TRBV5-1 with TRBJ1-1; weak D call: TRBD1 (6 bases). This CDR3 is 14 amino acids long. Germline values: CDR1 SGHRS, CDR2 YFSETQ. V lost 0 bases, J lost 1 base, and 7 bases lay in between. The CDR3 loop is CASSLGTENTEAFF. CDR3 sequence (DNA): TGCGCCAGCAGCTTGGGGACAGAGAACACTGAAGCTTTCTTT.

The rearrangement uses TRBV5-4 and TRBJ2-7; 13 nucleotides align to TRBD2. The germline V gene has CDR1 SGHNT and CDR2 YYREEE (reference sequence). With 1 base clipped from V and 5 bases from J, the junction kept 3 bases outside the gene matches. The CDR3 loop spans 15 amino acids. For the CDR3, the DNA is TGTGCCAGCAGCTTGCAACTAGCGGGGGGGAACGAGCAGTACTTC. Protein product: CASSLQLAGGNEQYF.

J is TRBJ1-6 and V is TRBV7-6; 9 bases fit TRBD1. V lost 4 bases, J lost 6 bases, and 7 bases stayed unmatched. The CDR3 consists of 16 residues. The germline CDR1 and CDR2 sequences are SGHVS and FNYEAQ. DNA of the CDR3: TGTGCCAGCAGCTCCGGGACAGGGTCCGGTAATTCACCCCTCCACTTT. Translated, it gives CASSSGTGSGNSPLHF. Drawing the rest from reference TRBV7-6 and TRBJ1-6, the complete variable domain is GAGVSQSPRYKVTKRGQDVALRCDPISGHVSLYWYRQALGQGPEFLTYFNYEAQQDKSGLPNDRFSAERPEGSISTLTIQRTEQRDSAMYRCASSSGTGSGNSPLHFGNGTRLTVT.

The V call is TRBV19, the J call TRBJ2-5; 7 bases match TRBD1. The J segment lost 5 bases and the V segment lost 4 bases, leaving 7 bases of the junction unmatched. The CDR3 extends over 14 amino acids. Looked up from germline, CDR1 is LNHDA and CDR2 is SQIVND (reference sequence). The CDR3 DNA is TGTGCCAGTAGTAAAAACAGGGGTACGGAGACCCAGTACTTC. Residues: CASSKNRGTETQYF.

The chain employs TRBV3-1 (or the pseudogene TRBV3-2) and TRBJ2-3; D not certain. V was shortened by 4 bases and J by 7 bases, with 12 bases between the two germline ends. Germline loops: CDR1 LGHDT, CDR2 YNNKEL (reference sequence). The CDR3 covers 13 residues. CDR3 in amino acids: CASSRIGDNTQYF. The DNA of the CDR3 is TGTGCCAGCAGCCGTATTGGGGATAATACGCAGTATTTT.

The chain is built from TRBV18 and TRBJ2-7; TRBD1 matches at 10 bases. Germline trimming cut 3 bases from V and 3 bases from J; bases unmatched to any gene: 5. Germline assignment: CDR1 KGHSH and CDR2 LQKENI. CDR3 length: 15 residues. CDR3 sequence (DNA): TGTGCCAGCTCACCTACGACAGGGGGCCTCTACGAGCAGTACTTC. Translation gives CASSPTTGGLYEQYF.

This clone was seen a single time. This chain links TRBV15 with TRBJ1-5; 7 positions match TRBD1. CDR1 is LNHNV, CDR2 YYDKDF, per germline (reference sequence). The CDR3 length is 18 residues. Germline trimming cut 0 bases from V and 2 bases from J; bases unmatched to any gene: 10. The CDR3 DNA follows: TGTGCCACCAGCAGAGATTCAAATACAGGGGTGGGCAATCAGCCCCAGCATTTT. Encoded protein: CATSRDSNTGVGNQPQHF.

The CDR3 sequence: CASSDASRGHEQFF. As DNA, the CDR3 is TGTGCCAGCAGTGACGCCTCAAGAGGTCATGAGCAGTTCTTC. The V gene is TRBV6-1, the J gene TRBJ2-1; no definite D call. Germline assignment: CDR1 MNHNS and CDR2 SASEGT. The CDR3 has 14 residues. The V end lost 3 bases, the J end lost 8 bases, and 14 bases lay between the germline ends.

This clone was seen a few times. The chain recombines TRBV6-1 with TRBJ2-7; weak D call: TRBD2 (5 bases). V lost 1 base, J lost 2 bases, and 24 bases lay in between. The CDR3 contains 19 residues. From germline, CDR1 is MNHNS and CDR2 SASEGT. The CDR3 region has the DNA TGTGCCAGCAGTGAAGACGTGACTCTTCTGGGTAACGGGGCCTACGAGCAGTACTTC. It encodes CASSEDVTLLGNGAYEQYF.

This clone was found a few times. The V and J genes are TRBV21-1 and TRBJ2-5; the DNA was not used to check the table's D call, TRBD1. TRBV21-1 is a pseudogene segment. This CDR3 comprises 17 residues. CDR3 nucleotide sequence: TGTGCCAGCAGCATATCAAGGATGGGGCGCAGACAAGAGACCCAGTACTTC. It encodes CASSISRMGRRQETQYF.